These 30 T cell receptor beta chains were sequenced from one sample in a study of cytomegalovirus exposure and HLA in healthy donors. The PCR had 60 Vbeta and 13 Jbeta primers. Sequencing was performed with immunoSEQ multiplex PCR; in TCRdb, only in-frame clones are kept and a portion is missing. This sample has approximately 140,000 clones, with 75% to 85% found just once. Sequencing was done on a sample of PBMCs. Every receptor here comes from a human donor in good health.

The chain combines TRBV7-9 with TRBJ2-5; 7 bases are shared with TRBD1. The CDR3 consists of 14 residues. V lost 5 bases and J lost 4; bases outside the gene matches: 7. Germline V gives CDR1 SEHNR, CDR2 FQNEAQ (reference sequence). The CDR3 nucleotides are TGTGCCAGCAGCCCCGGACAGGCGGGAGAGACCCAGTACTTC. Its protein product is CASSPGQAGETQYF. Full variable domain (missing parts from reference TRBV7-9 and TRBJ2-5): DTGVSQNPRHKITKRGQNVTFRCDPISEHNRLYWYRQTLGQGPEFLTYFQNEAQLEKSRLLSDRFSAERPKGSFSTLEIQRTEQGDSAMYLCASSPGQAGETQYFGPGTRLLVL.

In regard to this clone: One junction end does not reproduce the germline sequence, and a read error may be involved. The chain joins TRBV27 to TRBJ1-4; no definite D call. Germline V gives CDR1 MNHEY, CDR2 SMNVEV (reference sequence). The CDR3 sequence is 14 residues long. Written as DNA, the CDR3 is TGTGCCAGCAGTTACGCCTCGACTAATGAAGAACTGTTTTTT. Its protein is CASSYASTNEELFF.

The V gene is TRBV27, the J gene TRBJ1-6; D not certain. The CDR3 loop spans 16 amino acids. Between the trimmed V and J ends, which lost 6 bases and 5 bases, there was a span of 17 bases. Germline V gene lookup returns CDR1 MNHEY and CDR2 SMNVEV (reference sequence). CDR3 in DNA: TGTGCCAGCAGGATTCTCTTGGCAGATAATAATTCACCCCTCCACTTT. Its protein is CASRILLADNNSPLHF.

This clone came up once. The chain joins TRBV7-2 to TRBJ2-6, with TRBD1 matching over 9 bases. Germline lookup yields CDR1 SGHTA and CDR2 FQGNSA. The length of the CDR3 is 22 residues. Trimming at V came to 0 bases and at J to 4 bases, leaving 19 bases not matched to a gene. The CDR3 DNA follows: TGTGCCAGCAGCTTAGCGCTAACTGGAATGGGGACAGGGAATACCGGGGCCAACGTCCTGACTTTC. Amino acid sequence: CASSLALTGMGTGNTGANVLTF. Filled out from reference TRBV7-2 and TRBJ2-6, the complete variable domain reads GAGVSQSPSNKVTEKGKDVELRCDPISGHTALYWYRQSLGQGLEFLIYFQGNSAPDKSGLPSDRFSAERTGGSVSTLTIQRTQQEDSAVYLCASSLALTGMGTGNTGANVLTFGAGSRLTVL.

The chain joins TRBV27 to TRBJ2-5; the D gene is possibly TRBD2 (5 bases). The J call is doubtful: the DNA matches TRBJ2-7 better. The V gene's germline CDR1 is MNHEY and CDR2 SMNVEV (reference sequence). The CDR3 consists of 14 residues. The CDR3 here is CASSRGLSSYEQYF. CDR3 nucleotide sequence: TGTGCCAGCAGTCGCGGACTGAGCTCCTACGAGCAGTACTTC.

This clone came up a few times. The V and J genes are TRBV6-5 and TRBJ1-6; D is perhaps TRBD1 (6 bases). CDR1 MNHEY and CDR2 SVGAGI come from the germline V gene. The length of the CDR3 is 13 residues. The V end was cut by 8 bases, the J end by 8 bases, with 13 bases between. CDR3 DNA sequence: TGTGCCAGCTACCGGGACATAGATTCACCCCTCCACTTT. It encodes CASYRDIDSPLHF.

The chain is built from TRBV19 and TRBJ2-2; D possibly corresponds to TRBD2 (5 bases). The CDR3 spans 14 residues. V was shortened by 4 bases and J by 2 bases, with 8 bases between the two germline ends. The germline gives CDR1 LNHDA, CDR2 SQIVND (reference sequence). CDR3 residues: CASSTGINTGELFF. The CDR3 nucleotides read TGTGCCAGTAGTACCGGGATCAACACCGGGGAGCTGTTTTTT.

In this sample, this clone turned up a few times. The chain recombines TRBV15 with TRBJ2-5; D is uncertain. Germline CDR1 reads LNHNV; CDR2 reads YYDKDF (reference sequence). The CDR3 extends over 18 amino acids. V lost 3 bases and J 0 bases, leaving 20 bases between the germline ends. The DNA for the CDR3 is TGTGCCACCAGCAGTCGAGATTCCCCGCGGAGTTACCAAGAGACCCAGTACTTC. Its protein is CATSSRDSPRSYQETQYF.

The V call is TRBV28, the J call TRBJ1-5; D remains unclear. V was pared by 3 bases and J by 7 bases, with 16 bases between. CDR1 MDHEN and CDR2 SYDVKM come from the germline V gene. The CDR3 totals 15 residues. The CDR3 bases are TGTGCCAGCAGTTTCGGAGGATGGCTCGGACAGCCCCAGCATTTT. Residues: CASSFGGWLGQPQHF.

This clone came up a few times. V usage is TRBV5-4 and J usage is TRBJ1-1; D is perhaps TRBD1 (5 bases). The CDR3 sequence is 15 residues long. Germline-derived CDR1 and CDR2 are SGHNT and YYREEE (reference sequence). V was pared by 0 bases and J by 1 base, with 10 bases between. CDR3 residues: CASSLARARNTEAFF. The CDR3 nucleotides read TGTGCCAGCAGCTTGGCCAGGGCGAGGAACACTGAAGCTTTCTTT.

This clone was seen just once. The chain employs TRBV5-4 and TRBJ1-1, with D possibly TRBD1 on 6 matching bases. The V and J ends lost 2 bases and 3 bases respectively, with 17 bases between them. CDR3 length: 16 amino acids. The germline V gene encodes CDR1 SGHNT and CDR2 YYREEE (reference sequence). CDR3 amino acids: CASSFGGGASDTEAFF. The CDR3 DNA is TGTGCCAGCAGCTTCGGGGGGGGCGCGTCCGACACTGAAGCTTTCTTT.

The chain couples TRBV7-8 to TRBJ1-2, with D unclear. CDR1 SGHVS and CDR2 FQNEAQ come from the germline V gene. CDR3 size: 15 residues. With 4 bases removed from V and 4 bases from J, the gap between germline ends came to 16 bases. CDR3 in DNA: TGTGCCAGCAGCTCAGGCTTCGTAGGAATCTATGGCTACACCTTC. Encoded protein: CASSSGFVGIYGYTF.

The chain combines TRBV5-1 with TRBJ2-2, with D uncertain. With 0 bases removed from V and 3 bases from J, the gap between germline ends came to 6 bases. The CDR3 spans 14 residues. Germline loops: CDR1 SGHRS, CDR2 YFSETQ. CDR3 DNA sequence: TGCGCCAGCAGCTTGGCTAGATACACCGGGGAGCTGTTTTTT. Protein sequence: CASSLARYTGELFF.

This chain joins TRBV7-6 and TRBJ2-1; 12 bases are shared with TRBD2. This CDR3 is built from 16 residues. With V trimmed by 4 bases and J by 7 bases, 8 bases remained unmatched. The germline V gene encodes CDR1 SGHVS and CDR2 FNYEAQ. In DNA, the CDR3 is TGTGCCAGCAGCTCCCTAGCGGGGGGGCCAAGGAATGAGCAGTTCTTC. As protein: CASSSLAGGPRNEQFF.

The V gene is TRBV11-2, the J gene TRBJ2-2; 13 bases line up with TRBD2. The CDR3 totals 18 residues. Germline-derived CDR1 and CDR2 are SGHAT and FQNNGV. J lost 3 bases, V lost 5 bases, and 9 bases had no gene match. In nucleotides, the CDR3 is TGTGCCAGCAGCCCCGGACTAGCGGGGGCTACCCACACCGGGGAGCTGTTTTTT. Residues: CASSPGLAGATHTGELFF.

The V and J genes are TRBV7-6 and TRBJ1-1; perhaps TRBD1 as D (5 bases). The CDR3 is 15 amino acids. Germline CDR1 SGHVS, CDR2 FNYEAQ. Trimming took 5 bases from V and 4 from J, leaving 17 bases between them. The CDR3 protein is CASSPQTDMFTEAFF. The DNA for the CDR3 is TGTGCCAGCAGCCCCCAGACGGACATGTTCACTGAAGCTTTCTTT.

The V call is TRBV7-9, the J call TRBJ2-3; 8 positions match TRBD2. Germline assignment: CDR1 SEHNR and CDR2 FQNEAQ (reference sequence). Trimming at V came to 8 bases and at J to 1 base, leaving 5 bases not matched to a gene. The CDR3 is made up of 14 amino acids. CDR3 amino acids: CASQPGGGTDTQYF. In nucleotides, the CDR3 is TGTGCCAGCCAGCCGGGGGGGGGCACAGATACGCAGTATTTT.

This clone came up a few times. The chain joins TRBV5-4 to TRBJ1-1; D is unclear. In germline, CDR1 is SGHNT, CDR2 YYREEE (reference sequence). Trimming removed 0 bases from V and 0 bases from J, with 6 bases in between. The CDR3 length is 14 residues. Here the CDR3 reads CASSLDRLNTEAFF. The CDR3 DNA reads TGTGCCAGCAGCTTGGACAGACTGAACACTGAAGCTTTCTTT.

The chain recombines TRBV28 with TRBJ2-3, with D hard to call. Germline assignment: CDR1 MDHEN and CDR2 SYDVKM. The V and J ends lost 6 bases and 1 base respectively, with 8 bases between them. CDR3 length equals 13 residues. The CDR3, as DNA: TGTGCCAGCAGGCTAGACGGCACAGATACGCAGTATTTT. Translation: CASRLDGTDTQYF.

The chain combines TRBV6-5 with TRBJ2-5; TRBD2 matches 10 bases. With the DNA end fitting TRBJ2-7 better, the J assignment may be wrong. The germline V gene encodes CDR1 MNHEY and CDR2 SVGAGI. The CDR3 loop spans 16 amino acids. In DNA form, the CDR3 reads TGTGCCAGCAGTTACGGACCTAGCGGGAGCTCCTACGAGCAGTACTTC. Translation: CASSYGPSGSSYEQYF.

This chain links TRBV12-5 with TRBJ2-1; possibly TRBD1 for D (6 bases). Per the germline V gene, CDR1 is LGHNT and CDR2 is FRNRAP. The CDR3 totals 15 residues. Trimming shortened V by 7 bases and J by 6 bases, and 19 bases separated the two germline ends. CDR3 protein: CASATGTTTSNEQFF. The CDR3 DNA reads as TGTGCTAGTGCCACCGGGACAACGACGTCCAATGAGCAGTTCTTC.

This chain connects TRBV19 to TRBJ2-7; TRBD2 matches 11 bases. CDR3 size: 14 residues. Germline loops: CDR1 LNHDA, CDR2 SQIVND (reference sequence). V shed 11 bases and J 2 bases; nucleotides not matched to a gene: 8. CDR3 protein: CASTGTSGTYEQYF. CDR3 in DNA: TGTGCCTCCACCGGGACTAGCGGTACCTACGAGCAGTACTTC.

The chain is built from TRBV6-1 and TRBJ2-1, with 7 bases identical to TRBD2. The trim removed 4 bases at V and 0 bases at J, leaving 3 bases unmatched. Germline V gene data show CDR1 as MNHNS and CDR2 as SASEGT. The CDR3 is 15 residues long. For the CDR3, the DNA is TGTGCCAGCAGTGGAGGCGGGAGCTCCTACAATGAGCAGTTCTTC. Amino acid sequence: CASSGGGSSYNEQFF.

The V and J genes are TRBV6-6 and TRBJ1-5; the match to TRBD1 covers 8 bases. CDR1 is MNHNY, CDR2 SVGAGI, per germline (reference sequence). The CDR3 consists of 15 residues. V gave up 6 bases and J gave up 0 bases; unmatched junction bases: 4. CDR3 residues: CASSLGTGSNQPQHF. The CDR3 DNA reads TGTGCCAGCAGCCTCGGGACAGGTAGCAATCAGCCCCAGCATTTT.

The rearrangement uses TRBV29-1 and TRBJ1-5, with 9 nucleotides matching TRBD1. Germline V gene lookup returns CDR1 SQVTM and CDR2 ANQGSEA. The CDR3 runs 13 residues. V dropped 4 bases and J dropped 6; count of bases not matched to a gene: 4. In DNA form, the CDR3 reads TGCAGCGTTGGACAGGGGGTCGGTCAGCCCCAGCATTTT. The encoded protein is CSVGQGVGQPQHF.

The rearrangement uses TRBV4-3 and TRBJ2-3; D is unresolved. V was pared by 0 bases and J by 6 bases, with 7 bases between. CDR3 length equals 13 residues. CDR1 is LGHNA and CDR2 is YSLEER in the germline V gene. The DNA of the CDR3 is TGCGCCAGCAGCCAAGAAAACTACGATACGCAGTATTTT. This translates into CASSQENYDTQYF.

J is TRBJ2-3 and V is TRBV19, with 10 bases lining up with TRBD1. This CDR3 contains 17 residues. Germline values: CDR1 LNHDA, CDR2 SQIVND (reference sequence). The ends lost 3 bases at V and 1 base at J; junction bases unmatched: 7. The chain's CDR3 is CASSMRQGAPGTDTQYF. The CDR3 DNA reads as TGTGCCAGTAGTATGAGACAGGGGGCCCCTGGCACAGATACGCAGTATTTT.

The rearrangement joins TRBV27 to TRBJ1-2; possible D gene TRBD1, 6 bases. Trimming took off 3 bases at V and 5 bases at J, with 13 bases between the two ends. Looked up from germline, CDR1 is MNHEY and CDR2 is SMNVEV (reference sequence). This CDR3 region has 14 residues. The CDR3, as DNA: TGTGCCAGCAGTTTGGACGGGACACAATATGGCTACACCTTC. Translation gives CASSLDGTQYGYTF.

This clone has more than one count but fewer than ten. This chain links TRBV6-5 with TRBJ1-2; 8 positions agree with TRBD1. The germline CDR1 and CDR2 sequences are MNHEY and SVGAGI. This CDR3 is 14 amino acids long. The junction had 9 bases not matched to a gene; V was cut back by 4 bases and J by 8 bases. The CDR3 is CASSSVDRGGGYTF. The CDR3 bases are TGTGCCAGCAGTTCCGTTGACAGGGGCGGCGGCTACACCTTC.

The genes are TRBV19 and TRBJ2-1; a weak D match, TRBD2 (6 bases). The CDR3 is 13 amino acids. V lost 3 bases, J lost 3 bases, and 6 bases lay in between. Germline CDR1 LNHDA, CDR2 SQIVND (reference sequence). The CDR3 is CASSMDYYNEQFF. DNA of the CDR3: TGTGCCAGTAGTATGGACTACTACAATGAGCAGTTCTTC.